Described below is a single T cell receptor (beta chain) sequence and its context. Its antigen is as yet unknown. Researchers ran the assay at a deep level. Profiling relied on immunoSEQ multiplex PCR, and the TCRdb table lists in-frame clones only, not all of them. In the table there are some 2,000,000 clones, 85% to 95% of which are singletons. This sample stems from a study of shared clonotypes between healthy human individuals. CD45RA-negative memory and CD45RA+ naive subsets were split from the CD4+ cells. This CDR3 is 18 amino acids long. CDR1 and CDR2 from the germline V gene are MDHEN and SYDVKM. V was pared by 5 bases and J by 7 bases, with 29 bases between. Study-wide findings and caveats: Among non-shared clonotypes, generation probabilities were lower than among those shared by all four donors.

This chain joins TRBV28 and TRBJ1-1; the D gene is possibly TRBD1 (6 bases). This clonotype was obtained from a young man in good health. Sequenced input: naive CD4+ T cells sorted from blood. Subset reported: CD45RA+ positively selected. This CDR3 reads CASSVPPWPGEGVNEAFF. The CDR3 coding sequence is TGTGCCAGCAGTGTACCGCCGTGGCCAGGGGAAGGGGTTAATGAAGCTTTCTTT.